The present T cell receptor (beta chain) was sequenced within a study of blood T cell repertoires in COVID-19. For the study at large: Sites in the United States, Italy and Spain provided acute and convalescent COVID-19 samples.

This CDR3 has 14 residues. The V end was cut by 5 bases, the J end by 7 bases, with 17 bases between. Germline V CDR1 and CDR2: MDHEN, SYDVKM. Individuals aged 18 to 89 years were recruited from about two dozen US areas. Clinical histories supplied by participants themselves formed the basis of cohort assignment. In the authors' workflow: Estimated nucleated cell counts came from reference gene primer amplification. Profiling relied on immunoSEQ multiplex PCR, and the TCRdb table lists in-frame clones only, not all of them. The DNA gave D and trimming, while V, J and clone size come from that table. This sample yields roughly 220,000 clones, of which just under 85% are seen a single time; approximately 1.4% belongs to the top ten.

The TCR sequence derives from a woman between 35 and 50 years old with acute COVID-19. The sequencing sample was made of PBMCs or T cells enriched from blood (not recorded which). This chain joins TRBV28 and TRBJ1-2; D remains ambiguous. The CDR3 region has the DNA TGTGCCAGCAGTCAGACCCGCCTAGTGGGTGGCTACACCTTC. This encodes CASSQTRLVGGYTF.